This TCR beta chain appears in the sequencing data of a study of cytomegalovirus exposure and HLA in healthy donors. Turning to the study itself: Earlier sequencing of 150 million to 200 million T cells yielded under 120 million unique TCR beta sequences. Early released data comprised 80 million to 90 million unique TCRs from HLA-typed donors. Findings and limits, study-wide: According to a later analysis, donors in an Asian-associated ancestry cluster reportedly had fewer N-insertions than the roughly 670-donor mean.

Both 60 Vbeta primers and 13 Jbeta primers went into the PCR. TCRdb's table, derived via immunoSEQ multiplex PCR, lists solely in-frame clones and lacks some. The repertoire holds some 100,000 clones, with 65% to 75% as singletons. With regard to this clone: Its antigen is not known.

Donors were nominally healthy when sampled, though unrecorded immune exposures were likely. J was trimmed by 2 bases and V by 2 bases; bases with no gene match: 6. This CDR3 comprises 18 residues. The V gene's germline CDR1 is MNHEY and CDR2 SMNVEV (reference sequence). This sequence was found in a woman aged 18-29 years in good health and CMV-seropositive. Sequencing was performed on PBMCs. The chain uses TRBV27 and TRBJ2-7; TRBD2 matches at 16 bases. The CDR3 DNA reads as TGTGCCAGCAGTTTAAATCCCGGGACTAGCGGGAGGGCCTACGAGCAGTACTTC. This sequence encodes CASSLNPGTSGRAYEQYF.